This TCR beta chain came from a study of T cell changes during pregnancy in multiple sclerosis. TCRdb's table, derived via immunoSEQ multiplex PCR, lists solely in-frame clones and lacks some. The sample includes some 38,000 clones, under 95% seen only once; the top ten take under 0.75%. The input for sequencing was CD4+ T cells from peripheral blood mononuclear cells, taken in the second trimester of pregnancy. This clonotype was obtained from a female donor in good health, enrolled as a control in a pregnancy study.

CDR3 DNA sequence: TGTGCCAGCAGCTTCATGTCGAGCCCTGGGGCCAACGTCCTGACTTTC. Its protein product is CASSFMSSPGANVLTF. V usage is TRBV7-6 and J usage is TRBJ2-6, with no clear D. Germline V lookup: CDR1 SGHVS, CDR2 FNYEAQ. Trimming pared 3 bases from V and 2 bases from J, leaving 11 bases between. The CDR3 has 16 residues.